This is a list of T cell receptor beta chains from one sample in a study of memory CD4+ T cells and cytomegalovirus serostatus. TCRdb's table, derived via immunoSEQ multiplex PCR, lists solely in-frame clones and lacks some. The profile shows some 52,000 clones, roughly four fifths of them singletons. Sequenced material: memory CD4+ T cells from blood. The receptors were gathered from an adult in good health and CMV-seronegative. Both conserved end residues are part of each CDR3. Each record gives: clone size, D gene, V gene, J gene, CDR3 DNA, CDR3 protein. The D gene is left open where the match is weak. The listing skips clone size in some rows; elsewhere it reads once, few, many or a size class.

clone size: .
D gene: .
V gene: TRBV4-3
J gene: TRBJ1-5
CDR3 DNA: TGCGCCAGCAGCCAGGACGGGAATCAGCCCCAGCATTTT
CDR3 protein: CASSQDGNQPQHF

clone size: .
D gene: .
V gene: TRBV7-9
J gene: TRBJ2-7
CDR3 DNA: TGTGCCAGCAGCTTAGGGGACGGAAGCTCCTACGAGCAGTACTTC
CDR3 protein: CASSLGDGSSYEQYF

clone size: .
D gene: .
V gene: TRBV28
J gene: TRBJ1-5
CDR3 DNA: TGTGCCAGCAGTCTGAAAGCGAGACAGCGGCAGCCCCAGCATTTT
CDR3 protein: CASSLKARQRQPQHF

clone size: medium-sized
D gene: .
V gene: TRBV29-1
J gene: TRBJ1-5
CDR3 DNA: TGCAGCGTACGAGGGACTGCCGAAAACCAGCCCCAGCATTTT
CDR3 protein: CSVRGTAENQPQHF

clone size: once
D gene: .
V gene: TRBV27
J gene: TRBJ2-2
CDR3 DNA: TGTGCCAGCAGTCCCTCGCGGGGGGAGCTGTTTTTT
CDR3 protein: CASSPSRGELFF

clone size: once
D gene: .
V gene: TRBV27
J gene: TRBJ2-7
CDR3 DNA: TGTGCCAGCAGAGGGCAGGGAGGCTACGAGCAGTACTTC
CDR3 protein: CASRGQGGYEQYF

clone size: .
D gene: TRBD1
V gene: TRBV4-3
J gene: TRBJ1-6
CDR3 DNA: TGCGCCAGCAGCCGGACCTGGGACAGAGACTCACCCCTCCACTTT
CDR3 protein: CASSRTWDRDSPLHF

clone size: .
D gene: TRBD1
V gene: TRBV9
J gene: TRBJ2-2
CDR3 DNA: TGTGCCAGCAGCCTGAGGGGACAGGGGACCCCCGGGGAGCTGTTTTTT
CDR3 protein: CASSLRGQGTPGELFF

clone size: few
D gene: .
V gene: TRBV5-5
J gene: TRBJ1-5
CDR3 DNA: TGTGCCAGCAGCTTTACAGTCGGAGGAGGCAATCAGCCCCAGCATTTT
CDR3 protein: CASSFTVGGGNQPQHF

clone size: .
D gene: .
V gene: TRBV5-4
J gene: TRBJ1-1
CDR3 DNA: TGTGCCAGCAGCTTGTGGGAGAACACTGAAGCTTTCTTT
CDR3 protein: CASSLWENTEAFF

clone size: .
D gene: .
V gene: TRBV18
J gene: TRBJ2-7
CDR3 DNA: TGTGCCAGCTCACGGACTGGGGACTACGAGCAGTACTTC
CDR3 protein: CASSRTGDYEQYF

clone size: few
D gene: TRBD1
V gene: TRBV6-4
J gene: TRBJ2-1
CDR3 DNA: TGTGCCAGCAGTGACACAGGGGGCTCCTACAATGAGCAGTTCTTC
CDR3 protein: CASSDTGGSYNEQFF

clone size: .
D gene: .
V gene: TRBV27
J gene: TRBJ2-6
CDR3 DNA: TGTGCCAGCAGACTAAGGGCTGGTGCCAACGTCCTGACTTTC
CDR3 protein: CASRLRAGANVLTF

clone size: .
D gene: .
V gene: TRBV29-1
J gene: TRBJ2-1
CDR3 DNA: TGCAGCGTCGTGGCGGGAACCTCAGCCGAGCAGTTCTTC
CDR3 protein: CSVVAGTSAEQFF

clone size: .
D gene: TRBD2
V gene: TRBV13
J gene: TRBJ2-3
CDR3 DNA: TGTGCCAGCAGCACAAAAATTAGGACTAGCGGGAGGGAGACCCCAGATACGCAGTATTTT
CDR3 protein: CASSTKIRTSGRETPDTQYF

clone size: few
D gene: .
V gene: TRBV30
J gene: TRBJ1-2
CDR3 DNA: TGTGCCTGGAGTGCTACCCTAAGGGCTGGCTACACCTTC
CDR3 protein: CAWSATLRAGYTF

clone size: .
D gene: TRBD1
V gene: TRBV7-7
J gene: TRBJ2-1
CDR3 DNA: TGTGCTAGCAGCTCCGGGACAGGCCGGAGCGATGAGCAGTTCTTC
CDR3 protein: CASSSGTGRSDEQFF

clone size: .
D gene: TRBD1
V gene: TRBV29-1
J gene: TRBJ2-5
CDR3 DNA: TGCAGCGCCGATGGGACAGGGGGTGAGGAGACCCAGTACTTC
CDR3 protein: CSADGTGGEETQYF

clone size: .
D gene: TRBD1
V gene: TRBV2
J gene: TRBJ1-5
CDR3 DNA: TGTGCCAGCAGTGCGAGGACAGGGGGCAATCAGCCCCAGCATTTT
CDR3 protein: CASSARTGGNQPQHF

clone size: few
D gene: .
V gene: TRBV6-1
J gene: TRBJ2-7
CDR3 DNA: TGTGCCAGCAACCAAGGAGACAGTACCTACGAGCAGTACTTC
CDR3 protein: CASNQGDSTYEQYF

clone size: .
D gene: TRBD2
V gene: TRBV30
J gene: TRBJ2-5
CDR3 DNA: TGTGCCTGGAGAGAAATAGCGGGGAAAGAGACCCAGTACTTC
CDR3 protein: CAWREIAGKETQYF

clone size: .
D gene: .
V gene: TRBV9
J gene: TRBJ1-4
CDR3 DNA: TGTGCCAGCAGCGTAGGGATAGGCAATGAAAAACTGTTTTTT
CDR3 protein: CASSVGIGNEKLFF

clone size: .
D gene: .
V gene: TRBV2
J gene: TRBJ1-5
CDR3 DNA: TGTGCCAGTTCTACACAGGGACCCTATCAGCCCCAGCATTTT
CDR3 protein: CASSTQGPYQPQHF

clone size: once
D gene: TRBD2
V gene: TRBV5-1
J gene: TRBJ2-2
CDR3 DNA: TGCGCCAGCGGATCTCGACTAGCAGCAAACACCGGGGAGCTGTTTTTT
CDR3 protein: CASGSRLAANTGELFF

clone size: .
D gene: .
V gene: TRBV28
J gene: TRBJ2-6
CDR3 DNA: TGTGCCAGCAGTTCCGGGTTCGCCTCTGGGGCCAACGTCCTGACTTTC
CDR3 protein: CASSSGFASGANVLTF

clone size: once
D gene: .
V gene: TRBV30
J gene: TRBJ1-2
CDR3 DNA: TGTGCCTGGAGACGAGATGGGGGCTCCTATGGCTACACCTTC
CDR3 protein: CAWRRDGGSYGYTF

clone size: many
D gene: .
V gene: TRBV6-1
J gene: TRBJ1-1
CDR3 DNA: TGTGCCAGCAGTGAGACGGTGGGGACTGAAGCTTTCTTT
CDR3 protein: CASSETVGTEAFF

clone size: .
D gene: .
V gene: TRBV28
J gene: TRBJ1-3
CDR3 DNA: TGTGCCAGCAGTCAAAAAATCGGCCAAACTGGAAACACCATATATTTT
CDR3 protein: CASSQKIGQTGNTIYF

clone size: .
D gene: TRBD2
V gene: TRBV4-3
J gene: TRBJ2-3
CDR3 DNA: TGCGCCAGCAGCCAGCAGACTAGCGGGGGACTAGATACGCAGTATTTT
CDR3 protein: CASSQQTSGGLDTQYF

clone size: once
D gene: .
V gene: TRBV21-1
J gene: TRBJ1-2
CDR3 DNA: TGTGCCAGCAGCAGGTGCTCGGACTCTTCGAGAGGCTACACCTTC
CDR3 protein: CASSRCSDSSRGYTF